The clone carrying this T cell receptor (beta chain) was observed a handful of times. The target antigen is unknown. These data are taken from a study of T cells in localized non-small cell lung cancer. Whole-study findings and limits: Heterogeneity remains possible, as sequencing covered one tumor region only.

The V end lost 6 bases, the J end lost 0 bases, and 15 bases lay between the germline ends. The CDR3 is made up of 16 amino acids. Germline-derived CDR1 and CDR2 are MNHEY and SMNVEV (reference sequence). Some clones are missing from TCRdb's copy, which holds only in-frame ones; the method was immunoSEQ multiplex PCR. Found here are roughly 2,600 clones, less than 30% of them singletons; the top ten hold 22%. V is TRBV27 and J is TRBJ1-5; possible D gene TRBD1, 5 bases. Specimen: normal lung tissue next to the tumor, collected before any cancer treatment. The clonotype originates from a man between 40 and 69 years old with stage II squamous cell lung carcinoma. The chain's CDR3 is CASRSGDLNSNQPQHF. The CDR3 coding sequence is TGTGCCAGCAGATCCGGGGACCTTAATAGCAATCAGCCCCAGCATTTT.